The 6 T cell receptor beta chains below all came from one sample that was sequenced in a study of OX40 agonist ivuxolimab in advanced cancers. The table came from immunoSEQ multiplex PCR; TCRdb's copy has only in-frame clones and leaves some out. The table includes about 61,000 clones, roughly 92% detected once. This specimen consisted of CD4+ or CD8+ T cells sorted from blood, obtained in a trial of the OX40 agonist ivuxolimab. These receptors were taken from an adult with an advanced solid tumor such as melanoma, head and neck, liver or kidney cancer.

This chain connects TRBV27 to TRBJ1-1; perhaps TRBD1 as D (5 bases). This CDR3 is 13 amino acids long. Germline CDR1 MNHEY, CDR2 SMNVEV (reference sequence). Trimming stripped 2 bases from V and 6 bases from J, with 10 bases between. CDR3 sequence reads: CASSLNLGAEAFF. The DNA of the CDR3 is TGTGCCAGCAGTTTAAATCTGGGGGCTGAAGCTTTCTTT.

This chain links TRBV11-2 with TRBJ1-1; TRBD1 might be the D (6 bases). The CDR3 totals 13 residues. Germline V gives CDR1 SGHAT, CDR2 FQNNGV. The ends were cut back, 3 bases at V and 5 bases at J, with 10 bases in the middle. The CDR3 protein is CASSLGTPTEAFF. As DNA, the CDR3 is TGTGCCAGCAGCTTGGGGACACCTACTGAAGCTTTCTTT.

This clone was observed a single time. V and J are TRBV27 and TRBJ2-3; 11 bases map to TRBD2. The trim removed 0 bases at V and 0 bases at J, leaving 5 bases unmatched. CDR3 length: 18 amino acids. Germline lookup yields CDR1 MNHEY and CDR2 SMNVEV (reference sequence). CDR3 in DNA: TGTGCCAGCAGTTTATCCCTAGCGGGGGGCTCTAGCACAGATACGCAGTATTTT. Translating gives CASSLSLAGGSSTDTQYF.

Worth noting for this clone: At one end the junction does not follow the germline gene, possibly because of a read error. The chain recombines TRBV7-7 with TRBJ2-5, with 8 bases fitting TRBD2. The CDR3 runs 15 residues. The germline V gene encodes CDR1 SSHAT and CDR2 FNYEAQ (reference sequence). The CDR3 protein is CASSLGSGGQETQYF. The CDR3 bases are TGTGCTAGCAGCTTAGGGAGCGGGGGCCAAGAGACCCAGTACTTC.

The CDR3 DNA is TGTGCCAGCAGCCCGGGTGCATATAGCAATCAGCCCCAGCATTTT. Its protein is CASSPGAYSNQPQHF. This sequence joins TRBV28 and TRBJ1-5; D remains unclear. Germline lookup yields CDR1 MDHEN and CDR2 SYDVKM. Trimming left V 6 bases short and J 0 bases short, with 12 bases between. This CDR3 has 15 amino acids.

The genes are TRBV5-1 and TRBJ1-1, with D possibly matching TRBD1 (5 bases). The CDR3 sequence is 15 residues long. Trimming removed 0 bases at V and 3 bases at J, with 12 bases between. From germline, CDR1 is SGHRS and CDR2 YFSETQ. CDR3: CASSLVGGGDTEAFF. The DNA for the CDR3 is TGCGCCAGCAGCTTGGTCGGGGGTGGGGACACTGAAGCTTTCTTT.